This TCR beta chain was identified during a study of human T cells and chemical hapten exposure. Whole-study context: Sensitization used 2% DPC on around 2 cm by around 2 cm upper inner arm skin.

This clonotype was observed a few times. The antigen remains undetermined. In germline, CDR1 is SGDLS, CDR2 YYNGEE. V was trimmed by 4 bases and J by 5 bases, leaving 18 bases between them. The CDR3 runs to 15 residues. Study-wide findings and caveats: TCRs above 1 in 1000 frequency did not change with DPC sensitization.

TCRdb redid the calling of the RACE reads with MiXCR, one entry per CDR3 protein. The sample carries 200,000 to 300,000 distinct CDR3 sequences, approximately 8.6% recorded once. Time point in this sample: pre-sensitization, week 0. Noted treatment: therapeutic diphenylcyclopropenone sensitization with weekly scalp DPC. Prior to application of each patch test, blood was drawn. V and J are TRBV9 and TRBJ1-2; TRBD1 is a possible D gene (6 bases). The material was whole blood, obtained in connection with sensitization to the hapten diphenylcyclopropenone (DPC). This TCR was sampled from a woman in her 40s with alopecia areata. Some clones in this sample may be carry-over from other donors' samples. The CDR3 coding sequence is TGTGCCAGCAGCCCCTGGGGAGGGGGAAGTTATGGCTACACCTTC. Amino acid sequence: CASSPWGGGSYGYTF.